The present entry profiles one T cell receptor beta chain with its context. The antigen remains unidentified. Looked up from germline, CDR1 is MRHNA and CDR2 is SNTAGT. The V gene end was trimmed by 10 bases and the J gene end by 5 bases; junction bases not matched to a gene: 18. The length of the CDR3 is 16 residues. Some clones are missing from TCRdb's copy, which holds only in-frame ones; the method was immunoSEQ multiplex PCR. Of more than 85,000 clones in the sample, roughly 90% are singletons; the top ten hold less than 2.5%. This record comes from a study of cytomegalovirus exposure and HLA in healthy donors. Study summary: In a later analysis, the roughly 120 validation repertoires were reported to have used the same platform as the 600 to 800 first-cohort repertoires. Points from the study as a whole: Many donors shared some public TCRs, even though most TCR sequences were rare.

Sequencing input: PBMCs. This chain connects TRBV6-4 to TRBJ1-1; TRBD1 matches 8 bases. The clonotype comes from a woman aged 18-29 years in good health and CMV-seronegative. The CDR3: CATPYRTGYVRTEAFF. CDR3 nucleotides: TGTGCCACCCCTTACCGGACAGGGTACGTAAGGACTGAAGCTTTCTTT.